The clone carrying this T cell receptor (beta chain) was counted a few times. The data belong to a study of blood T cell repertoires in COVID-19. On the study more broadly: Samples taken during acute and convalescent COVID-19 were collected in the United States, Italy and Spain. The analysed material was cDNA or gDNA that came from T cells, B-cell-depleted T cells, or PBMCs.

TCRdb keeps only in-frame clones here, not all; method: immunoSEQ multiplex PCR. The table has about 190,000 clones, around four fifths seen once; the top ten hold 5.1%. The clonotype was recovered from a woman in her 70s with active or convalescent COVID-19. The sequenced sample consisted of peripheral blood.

The CDR3 spells CASSLGLQGLGEQYF. Written as DNA, the CDR3 is TGTGCCAGCAGTTTGGGGCTACAGGGGTTGGGCGAGCAGTACTTC. The V and J genes are TRBV27 and TRBJ2-7; 7 bases line up with TRBD1. V shed 3 bases and J 6 bases; nucleotides not matched to a gene: 11. This CDR3 is 15 amino acids long. Per germline, CDR1 MNHEY and CDR2 SMNVEV (reference sequence).